The sequence of this T cell receptor beta chain was determined in a study of OX40 agonist ivuxolimab in advanced cancers. Looking at the study overall: Ivuxolimab was delivered to patients intravenously every 2 weeks at doses spanning 0.01 to 10 mg/kg. Therapy given before enrollment (anti-PD-1, anti-PD-L1 or anti-CTLA-4) was allowed, and roughly 41% had some.

About this clone: Its matching antigen is unknown.

The study's findings and limits: Low levels of normalized T-cell clonal expansion also appeared in some nonresponders.

Clones were read by immunoSEQ multiplex PCR, and TCRdb kept only the in-frame ones, dropping some. The repertoire consists of 25,000 to 35,000 clones, with 85% to 95% occurring once and the leading ten covering 26%. From germline, CDR1 is SNHLY and CDR2 FYNNEI. V gave up 7 bases and J gave up 1 base; unmatched junction bases: 6. This CDR3 region has 15 residues. This chain connects TRBV2 to TRBJ2-7; 11 bases line up with TRBD2. The sequence derives from an adult with an advanced solid tumor such as melanoma, head and neck, liver or kidney cancer. The material was CD4+ or CD8+ T cells sorted from blood, obtained in a trial of the OX40 agonist ivuxolimab. The CDR3 coding sequence is TGTGCCAGCAAGCTAGCGGGGGGCCTGTCCTACGAGCAGTACTTC. This sequence encodes CASKLAGGLSYEQYF.